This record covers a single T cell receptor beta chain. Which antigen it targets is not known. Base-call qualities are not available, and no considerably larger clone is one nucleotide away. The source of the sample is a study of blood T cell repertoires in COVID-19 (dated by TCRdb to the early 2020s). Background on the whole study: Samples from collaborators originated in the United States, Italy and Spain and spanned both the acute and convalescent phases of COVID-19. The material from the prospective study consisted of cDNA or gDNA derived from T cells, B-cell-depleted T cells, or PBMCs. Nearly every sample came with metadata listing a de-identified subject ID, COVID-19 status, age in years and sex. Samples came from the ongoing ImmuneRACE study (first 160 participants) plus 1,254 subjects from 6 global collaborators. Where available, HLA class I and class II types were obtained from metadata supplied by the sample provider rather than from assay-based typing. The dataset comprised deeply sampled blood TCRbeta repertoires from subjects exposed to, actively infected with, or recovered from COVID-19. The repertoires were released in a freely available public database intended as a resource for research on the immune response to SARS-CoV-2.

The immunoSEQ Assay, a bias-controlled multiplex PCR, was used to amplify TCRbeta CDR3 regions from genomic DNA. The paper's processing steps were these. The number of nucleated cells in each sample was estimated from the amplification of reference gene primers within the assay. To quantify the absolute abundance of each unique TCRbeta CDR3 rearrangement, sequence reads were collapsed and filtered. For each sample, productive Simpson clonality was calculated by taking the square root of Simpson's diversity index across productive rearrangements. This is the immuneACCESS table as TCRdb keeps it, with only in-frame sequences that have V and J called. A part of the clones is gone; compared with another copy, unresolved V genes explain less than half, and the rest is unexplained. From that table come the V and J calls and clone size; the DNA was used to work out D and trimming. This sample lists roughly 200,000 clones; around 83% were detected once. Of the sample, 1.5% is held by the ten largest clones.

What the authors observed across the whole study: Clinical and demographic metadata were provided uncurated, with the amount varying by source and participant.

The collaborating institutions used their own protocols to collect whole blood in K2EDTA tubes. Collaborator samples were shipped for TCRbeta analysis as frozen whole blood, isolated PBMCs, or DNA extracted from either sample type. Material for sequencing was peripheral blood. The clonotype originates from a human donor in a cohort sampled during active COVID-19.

The DNA sequence reads TGTGCCAGCAGCCACGACCCGGGACACCTCAATCAGCCCCAGCATTTT. Its protein reads: CASSHDPGHLNQPQHF. The rearranged chain carries TRBV3-1 (or the pseudogene TRBV3-2) and TRBJ1-5; the D gene is possibly TRBD1, with 6 bases matching. Via the germline V gene (reference sequence), CDR1 is LGHDT and CDR2 YNNKEL. Reading from cysteine to phenylalanine, the CDR3 counts 16 amino acids. Only the CDR3 portion is preserved as DNA: 48 bases, with reading frame beginning at the first base. Between the V and J ends, shortened by 3 bases and 3 bases respectively, the junction contains 15 bases.